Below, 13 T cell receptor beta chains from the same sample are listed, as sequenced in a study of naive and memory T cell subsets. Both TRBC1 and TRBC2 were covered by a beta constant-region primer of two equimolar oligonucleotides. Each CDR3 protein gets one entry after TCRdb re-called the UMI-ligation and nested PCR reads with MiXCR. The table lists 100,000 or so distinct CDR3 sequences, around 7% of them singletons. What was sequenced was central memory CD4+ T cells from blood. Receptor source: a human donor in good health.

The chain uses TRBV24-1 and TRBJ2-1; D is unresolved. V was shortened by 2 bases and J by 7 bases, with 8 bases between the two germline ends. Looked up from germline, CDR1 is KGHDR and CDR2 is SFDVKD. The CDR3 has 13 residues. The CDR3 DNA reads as TGTGCCACCAGTGATTCTGGGGTGAATGAGCAGTTCTTC. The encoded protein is CATSDSGVNEQFF.

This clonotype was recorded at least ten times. CDR3 residues: CASSQDRTANYGYTF. The CDR3 bases are TGTGCCAGCAGCCAAGATCGGACAGCTAACTATGGCTACACCTTC. The chain uses TRBV14 and TRBJ1-2; perhaps TRBD1 as D (6 bases). Germline loops: CDR1 SGHDN, CDR2 FVKESK. The CDR3 length is 15 residues. Trimming shortened V by 0 bases and J by 0 bases, and 8 bases separated the two germline ends.

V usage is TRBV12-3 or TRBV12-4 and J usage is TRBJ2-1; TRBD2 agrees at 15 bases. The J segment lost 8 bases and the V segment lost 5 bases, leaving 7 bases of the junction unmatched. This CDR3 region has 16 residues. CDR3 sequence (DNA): TGTGCCAGCAGTAAAGGGACTAGCGGGGGGTCGTATGAGCAGTTCTTC. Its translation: CASSKGTSGGSYEQFF.

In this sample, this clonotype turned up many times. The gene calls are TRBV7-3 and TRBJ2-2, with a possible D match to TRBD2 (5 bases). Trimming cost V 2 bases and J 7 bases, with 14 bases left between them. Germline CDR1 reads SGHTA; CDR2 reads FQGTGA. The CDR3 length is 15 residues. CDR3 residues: CASSLSRVGGGELFF. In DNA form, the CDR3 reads TGTGCCAGCAGCTTATCTCGGGTCGGAGGCGGGGAGCTGTTTTTT.

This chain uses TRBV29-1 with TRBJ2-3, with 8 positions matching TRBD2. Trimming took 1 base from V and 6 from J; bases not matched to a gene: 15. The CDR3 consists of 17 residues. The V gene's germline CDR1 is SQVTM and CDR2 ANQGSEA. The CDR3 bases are TGCAGCGTTGAAGGCCGGAGCGGGGGAGTATGGGGGGATACGCAGTATTTT. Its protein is CSVEGRSGGVWGDTQYF.

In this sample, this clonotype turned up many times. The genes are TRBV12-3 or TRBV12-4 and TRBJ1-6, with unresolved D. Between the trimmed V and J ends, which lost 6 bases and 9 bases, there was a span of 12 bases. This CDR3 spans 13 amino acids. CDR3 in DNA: TGTGCCAGCAGCCTGAAGAAGGGTTCACCCCTCCACTTT. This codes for CASSLKKGSPLHF.

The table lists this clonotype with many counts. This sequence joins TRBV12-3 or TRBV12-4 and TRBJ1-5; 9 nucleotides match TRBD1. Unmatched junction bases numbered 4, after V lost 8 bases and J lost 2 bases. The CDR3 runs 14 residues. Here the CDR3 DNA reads TGTGCCAGCGCGCGACAGGGGGGCAATCAGCCCCAGCATTTT. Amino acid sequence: CASARQGGNQPQHF.

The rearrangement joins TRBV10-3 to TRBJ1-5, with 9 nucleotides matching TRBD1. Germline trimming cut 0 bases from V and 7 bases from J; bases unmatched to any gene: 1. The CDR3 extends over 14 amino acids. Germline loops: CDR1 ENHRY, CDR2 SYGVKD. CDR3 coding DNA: TGTGCCATCAGTGAGTCGGACAGGGGCCAGCCCCAGCATTTT. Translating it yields CAISESDRGQPQHF.

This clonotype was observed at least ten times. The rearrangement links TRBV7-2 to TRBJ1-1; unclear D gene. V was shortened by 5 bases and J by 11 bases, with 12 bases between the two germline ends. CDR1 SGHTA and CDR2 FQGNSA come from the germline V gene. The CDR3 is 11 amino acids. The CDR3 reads CASSATIGAFF. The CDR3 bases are TGTGCCAGCAGCGCGACAATCGGGGCTTTCTTT.

The CDR3 reads CASSSLGSAGNRGNTEAFF. The CDR3 DNA is TGTGCCAGCAGTTCCCTGGGGTCGGCTGGTAACCGGGGGAACACTGAAGCTTTCTTT. The chain recombines TRBV28 with TRBJ1-1; no firm D call. The CDR3 extends over 19 amino acids. The V end was cut by 4 bases, the J end by 1 base, with 25 bases between. Germline V gene sequence: CDR1 MDHEN, CDR2 SYDVKM.

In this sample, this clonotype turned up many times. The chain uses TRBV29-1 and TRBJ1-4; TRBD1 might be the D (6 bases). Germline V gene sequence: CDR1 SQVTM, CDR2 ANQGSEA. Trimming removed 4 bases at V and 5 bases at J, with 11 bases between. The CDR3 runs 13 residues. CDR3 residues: CSVVQGWNEKLFF. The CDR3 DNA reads TGCAGCGTTGTTCAGGGGTGGAATGAAAAACTGTTTTTT.

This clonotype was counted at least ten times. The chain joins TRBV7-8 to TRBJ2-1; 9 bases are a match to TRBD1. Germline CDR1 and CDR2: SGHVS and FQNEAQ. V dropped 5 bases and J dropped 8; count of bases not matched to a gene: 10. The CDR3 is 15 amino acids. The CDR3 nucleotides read TGTGCCAGCAGCCACCGGCGACAGGGGGGAGATGAGCAGTTCTTC. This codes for CASSHRRQGGDEQFF.

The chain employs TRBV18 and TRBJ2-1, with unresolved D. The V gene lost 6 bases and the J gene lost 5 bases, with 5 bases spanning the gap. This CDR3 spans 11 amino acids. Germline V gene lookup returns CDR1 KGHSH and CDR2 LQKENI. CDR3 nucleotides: TGTGCCAGCTCTCCGGACAATGAGCAGTTCTTC. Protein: CASSPDNEQFF.